Reported below is one TCR beta chain. The data are from a study of blood T cell repertoires in COVID-19. The wider study: Acute and convalescent COVID-19 samples came from the United States, Italy and Spain.

As processed by the authors: The authors estimated nucleated cell counts from reference gene primer amplification. Sequencing used immunoSEQ multiplex PCR; TCRdb keeps in-frame clones, though not all of them. V, J and clone size are taken as reported in that table, and D and trimming were inferred from the DNA itself. The sample yields about 320,000 clones, around 88% seen once. Seattle's enrolled individuals joined amid active infection and were then monitored longitudinally. Germline-derived CDR1 and CDR2 are MGHRA and YSYEKL. This CDR3 comprises 14 residues. V lost 2 bases and J 3 bases, leaving 11 bases between the germline ends.

The sequenced material came from peripheral blood. The chain employs TRBV4-1 and TRBJ2-7; no clear D. The TCR sequence derives from a woman aged 25-40 years with COVID-19, enrolled during active disease. Here the CDR3 reads CASSQRVDGYEQYF. The CDR3, as DNA: TGCGCCAGCAGCCAACGGGTAGACGGCTACGAGCAGTACTTC.